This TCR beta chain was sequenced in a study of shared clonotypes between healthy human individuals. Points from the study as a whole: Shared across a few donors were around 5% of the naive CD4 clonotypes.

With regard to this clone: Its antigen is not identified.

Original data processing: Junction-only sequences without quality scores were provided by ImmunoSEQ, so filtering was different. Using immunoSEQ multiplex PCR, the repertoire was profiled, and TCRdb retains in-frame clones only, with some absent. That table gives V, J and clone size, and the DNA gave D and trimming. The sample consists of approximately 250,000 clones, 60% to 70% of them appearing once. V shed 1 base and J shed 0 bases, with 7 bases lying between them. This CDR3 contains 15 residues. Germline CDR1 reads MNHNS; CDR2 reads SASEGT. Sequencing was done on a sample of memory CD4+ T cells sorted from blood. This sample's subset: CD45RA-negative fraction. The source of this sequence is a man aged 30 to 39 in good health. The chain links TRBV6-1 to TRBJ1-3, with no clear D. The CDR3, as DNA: TGTGCCAGCAGTGAAGACGGGAGCTCTGGAAACACCATATATTTT. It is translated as CASSEDGSSGNTIYF.